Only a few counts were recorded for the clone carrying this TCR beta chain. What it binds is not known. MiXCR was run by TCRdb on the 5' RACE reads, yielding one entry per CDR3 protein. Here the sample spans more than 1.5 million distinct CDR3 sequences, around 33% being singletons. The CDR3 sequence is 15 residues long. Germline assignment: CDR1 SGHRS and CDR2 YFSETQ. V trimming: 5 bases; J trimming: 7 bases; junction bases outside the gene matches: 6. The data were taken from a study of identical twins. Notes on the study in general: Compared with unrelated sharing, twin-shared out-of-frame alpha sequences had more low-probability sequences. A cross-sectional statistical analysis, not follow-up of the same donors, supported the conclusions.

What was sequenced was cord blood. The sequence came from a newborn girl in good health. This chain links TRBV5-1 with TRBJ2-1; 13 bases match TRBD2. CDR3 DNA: TGCGCCAGCAGGCCGGGACTAGCGGGAAGTAATGAGCAGTTCTTC. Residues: CASRPGLAGSNEQFF. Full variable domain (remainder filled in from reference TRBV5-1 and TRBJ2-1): KAGVTQTPRYLIKTRGQQVTLSCSPISGHRSVSWYQQTPGQGLQFLFEYFSETQRNKGNFPGRFSGRQFSNSRSEMNVSTLELGDSALYLCASRPGLAGSNEQFFGPGTRLTVL.